Below are 20 T cell receptor beta chains sequenced from a single sample in a study of post-analysis software for immune sequencing data. Study results and limitations: TRBV5-6, TRBV5-1 and TRBV20-1 were among five TRBV segments more frequent in patients than controls.

Their antigens remain unidentified. Unique-molecular-identifier-tagged TCR beta cDNA libraries were used. TCRdb reprocessed the PCR reads via MiXCR and lists one record per CDR3 protein. The sample shows hundreds of thousands of distinct CDR3 sequences, 53% of them seen only once. Material: blood. Source of these receptors: a girl aged 5-17 years with multiple sclerosis.

The J gene is TRBJ1-2, the V gene TRBV20-1; D gene ambiguous. Trimming pared 6 bases from V and 7 bases from J, leaving 15 bases between. Per the germline V gene, CDR1 is DFQATT and CDR2 is SNEGSKA (reference sequence). The CDR3 covers 12 residues. In DNA form, the CDR3 reads TGCAGTGCCTCAACCGAGGGTCTTGGCTACACCTTC. This translates into CSASTEGLGYTF.

This clonotype came up a few times. The chain links TRBV4-1 to TRBJ2-6; the D call may be TRBD1 or TRBD2 (6 bases each). The V end was cut by 0 bases, the J end by 4 bases, with 16 bases between. The CDR3 has 18 residues. Germline V gene data show CDR1 as MGHRA and CDR2 as YSYEKL. DNA of the CDR3: TGCGCCAGCAGCCAAGATCAAGGGGGGCAGCGGGGGGCCAACGTCCTGACTTTC. Translated, it gives CASSQDQGGQRGANVLTF.

V usage is TRBV20-1 and J usage is TRBJ1-6; D gene ambiguous. The CDR3 extends over 13 amino acids. Germline V CDR1 and CDR2: DFQATT, SNEGSKA (reference sequence). The CDR3: CRDPKTYNSPLHF. Written as DNA, the CDR3 is TGCAGGGACCCCAAGACCTATAATTCACCCCTCCACTTT.

The chain joins TRBV12-3 or TRBV12-4 to TRBJ2-7; 7 positions agree with TRBD1. The CDR3 extends over 15 amino acids. The V segment lost 5 bases and the J segment 0 bases; nucleotides outside the gene matches: 7. The CDR3 coding sequence is TGTGCCAGCAGTCTCCTGACAGGGAGCTCCTACGAGCAGTACTTC. Encoded protein: CASSLLTGSSYEQYF.

This chain uses TRBV10-3 with TRBJ2-3; D might be TRBD2 (6 bases). V shed 8 bases and J shed 3 bases, with 12 bases lying between them. CDR1 ENHRY and CDR2 SYGVKD come from the germline V gene. The CDR3 length is 13 residues. CDR3 sequence reads: CAIARDPTDTQYF. As DNA, the CDR3 is TGTGCCATCGCGCGGGACCCAACAGATACGCAGTATTTT.

With respect to this clonotype: Here the CDR3 omits its conserved ending phenylalanine or tryptophan, so a read error is the likely source. The chain couples TRBV18 to TRBJ2-5, with D hard to call. This CDR3 comprises 15 residues. The V gene's germline CDR1 is KGHSH and CDR2 LQKENI. The ends were cut back, 3 bases at V and 5 bases at J, with 16 bases in the middle. CDR3 DNA sequence: TGTGCCAGCTCACCCTACTTACCCGTTCTGGAGACCCAGTACTGC. This encodes CASSPYLPVLETQYC.

This clonotype came up once. The chain links TRBV7-3 to TRBJ2-1, with 11 bases that match TRBD1. The CDR3 contains 15 residues. Trimming cost V 4 bases and J 7 bases; bases outside gene matches: 6. The germline gives CDR1 SGHTA, CDR2 FQGTGA. The CDR3 region is CASSYPGQGGNEQFF. The DNA for the CDR3 is TGTGCCAGCAGCTATCCGGGACAGGGGGGGAATGAGCAGTTCTTC.

V and J are TRBV20-1 and TRBJ2-7; either TRBD1 or TRBD2 may fit D (5 bases each). V was shortened by 3 bases and J by 3 bases, with 15 bases between the two germline ends. Germline V lookup: CDR1 DFQATT, CDR2 SNEGSKA (reference sequence). CDR3 length: 14 amino acids. The CDR3 region is CSARLTGAIYEQYF. In DNA form, the CDR3 reads TGCAGTGCTAGGCTCACCGGGGCGATCTACGAGCAGTACTTC.

This chain links TRBV20-1 with TRBJ2-7, with 9 bases matching TRBD2. Per the germline V gene, CDR1 is DFQATT and CDR2 is SNEGSKA (reference sequence). The trim removed 4 bases at V and 4 bases at J, leaving 5 bases unmatched. The CDR3 runs 13 residues. The CDR3 sequence is CSATSGNAYEQYF. The CDR3 DNA reads as TGCAGTGCTACTAGCGGGAACGCTTACGAGCAGTACTTC.

The chain has TRBV4-2 and TRBJ2-5; a possible D gene is TRBD1 (6 bases). The DNA end is more similar to TRBJ2-7, so the J call may be wrong. Germline V CDR1 and CDR2: LGHNA, YNFKEQ. The CDR3 totals 15 residues. CDR3 amino acids: CASSQVRTEEYEQYF. In nucleotides, the CDR3 is TGTGCCAGCAGCCAAGTACGGACAGAGGAATACGAGCAGTACTTC.

V and J are TRBV27 and TRBJ1-1; D is possibly TRBD1 (5 bases). The V gene lost 0 bases and the J gene lost 6 bases, with 11 bases spanning the gap. This CDR3 has 14 amino acids. CDR1 is MNHEY and CDR2 is SMNVEV in the germline V gene (reference sequence). The CDR3 DNA is TGTGCCAGCAGTTTATCGGGGGGGGTCGCTGAAGCTTTCTTT. Residues: CASSLSGGVAEAFF.

V gene TRBV6-1 combines with J gene TRBJ1-4; no clear D gene. Germline lookup yields CDR1 MNHNS and CDR2 SASEGT. The CDR3 covers 11 residues. V lost 0 bases, J lost 13 bases, and 6 bases lay in between. This CDR3 is CASSEARGLFF. The DNA of the CDR3 is TGTGCCAGCAGTGAAGCTCGGGGACTGTTTTTT.

CDR3 DNA: TGCAGCGTTGAAGACACAGTGATCCACGAGCAGTACTTC. Its translation is CSVEDTVIHEQYF. The chain carries TRBV29-1 and TRBJ2-5; D remains ambiguous. The DNA end is a closer match to TRBJ2-7, so the J assignment may be wrong. CDR3 length: 13 amino acids. Looked up from germline, CDR1 is SQVTM and CDR2 is ANQGSEA.

The rearrangement joins TRBV12-3 or TRBV12-4 to TRBJ2-7; 7 nucleotides agree with TRBD2. The V segment lost 0 bases and the J segment 7 bases; nucleotides outside the gene matches: 12. CDR3 length equals 16 residues. In DNA form, the CDR3 reads TGTGCCAGCAGTTTAGCGCTCCAGGTCGGGGGAGGGGAGCAGTACTTC. This encodes CASSLALQVGGGEQYF.

For the CDR3, the DNA is TGCAGTCCTGGTACAGCCCGAGGGGCCAATGAGCAGTTCTTC. Its protein is CSPGTARGANEQFF. The V call is TRBV20-1, the J call TRBJ2-1; D is tentatively TRBD1 or TRBD2 (5 bases each). The V end was cut by 8 bases, the J end by 6 bases, with 20 bases between. The CDR3 has 14 amino acids. Germline loops: CDR1 DFQATT, CDR2 SNEGSKA (reference sequence).

The chain carries TRBV3-1 and TRBJ2-7; D might be TRBD1 (6 bases). Germline CDR1 is LGHDT and CDR2 is YNNKEL (reference sequence). This CDR3 comprises 14 residues. V dropped 3 bases and J dropped 8 bases, with 17 bases sitting between them. The CDR3 spells CASSQDSFNIQQYF. CDR3 in DNA: TGTGCCAGCAGCCAGGACAGCTTTAATATCCAGCAGTACTTC.

CDR3: CASSLSQGASYGYTF. Written as DNA, the CDR3 is TGCGCCAGCAGCTTGTCTCAGGGCGCAAGCTATGGCTACACCTTC. V usage is TRBV5-1 and J usage is TRBJ1-2; maybe TRBD1 (5 bases). The CDR3 is 15 residues long. Germline loops: CDR1 SGHRS, CDR2 YFSETQ. The V gene lost 1 base and the J gene lost 4 bases, with 14 bases spanning the gap. Variable domain in full (rest from reference TRBV5-1 and TRBJ1-2): KAGVTQTPRYLIKTRGQQVTLSCSPISGHRSVSWYQQTPGQGLQFLFEYFSETQRNKGNFPGRFSGRQFSNSRSEMNVSTLELGDSALYLCASSLSQGASYGYTFGSGTRLTVV.

The rearrangement joins TRBV20-1 to TRBJ2-4, with TRBD2 identical over 7 bases. The CDR3 has 15 residues. V lost 6 bases, J lost 13 bases, and 21 bases stayed unmatched. CDR1 is DFQATT and CDR2 is SNEGSKA in the germline V gene (reference sequence). The CDR3 loop reads CSAPGRLAVYNEQYF. CDR3 DNA sequence: TGCAGTGCCCCCGGTCGGCTAGCGGTATACAATGAGCAGTACTTC.

The chain uses TRBV4-2 and TRBJ2-7, with D perhaps given as TRBD1 or TRBD2 (5 bases each). Germline CDR1 and CDR2: LGHNA and YNFKEQ. V lost 3 bases, J lost 2 bases, and 8 bases lay in between. The CDR3 contains 13 residues. CDR3 sequence (DNA): TGTGCCAGCAGCCAGGGACGGGCCTACGAGCAGTACTTC. Its protein is CASSQGRAYEQYF.

V usage is TRBV5-5 and J usage is TRBJ2-4; no clear D gene. Germline loops: CDR1 SGHKS, CDR2 YYEKEE (reference sequence). Trimming took off 0 bases at V and 0 bases at J, with 7 bases between the two ends. The CDR3 totals 15 residues. The CDR3 DNA reads TGTGCCAGCAGCTTGGCCGGGCAAGCCAAAAACATTCAGTACTTC. Its protein is CASSLAGQAKNIQYF. Together with reference TRBV5-5 and TRBJ2-4, the CDR3 gives the full variable domain: DAGVTQSPTHLIKTRGQQVTLRCSPISGHKSVSWYQQVLGQGPQFIFQYYEKEERGRGNFPDRFSARQFPNYSSELNVNALLLGDSALYLCASSLAGQAKNIQYFGAGTRLSVL.